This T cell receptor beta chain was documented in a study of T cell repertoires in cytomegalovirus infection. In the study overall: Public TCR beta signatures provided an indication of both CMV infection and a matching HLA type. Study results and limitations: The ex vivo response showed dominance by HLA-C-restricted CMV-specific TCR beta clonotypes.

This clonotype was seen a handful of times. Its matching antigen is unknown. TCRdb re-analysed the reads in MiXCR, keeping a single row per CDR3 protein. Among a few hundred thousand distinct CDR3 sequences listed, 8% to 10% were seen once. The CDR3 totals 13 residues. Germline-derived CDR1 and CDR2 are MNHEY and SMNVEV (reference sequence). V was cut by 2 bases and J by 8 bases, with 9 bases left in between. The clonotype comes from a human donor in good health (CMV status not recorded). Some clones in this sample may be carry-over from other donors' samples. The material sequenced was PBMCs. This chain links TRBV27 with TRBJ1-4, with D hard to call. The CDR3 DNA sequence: TGTGCCAGCAGTTTACTGAAATCGGAAAAACTGTTTTTT. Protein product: CASSLLKSEKLFF. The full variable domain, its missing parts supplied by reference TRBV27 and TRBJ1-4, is EAQVTQNPRYLITVTGKKLTVTCSQNMNHEYMSWYRQDPGLGLRQIYYSMNVEVTDKGDVPEGYKVSRKEKRNFPLILESPSPNQTSLYFCASSLLKSEKLFFGSGTQLSVL.